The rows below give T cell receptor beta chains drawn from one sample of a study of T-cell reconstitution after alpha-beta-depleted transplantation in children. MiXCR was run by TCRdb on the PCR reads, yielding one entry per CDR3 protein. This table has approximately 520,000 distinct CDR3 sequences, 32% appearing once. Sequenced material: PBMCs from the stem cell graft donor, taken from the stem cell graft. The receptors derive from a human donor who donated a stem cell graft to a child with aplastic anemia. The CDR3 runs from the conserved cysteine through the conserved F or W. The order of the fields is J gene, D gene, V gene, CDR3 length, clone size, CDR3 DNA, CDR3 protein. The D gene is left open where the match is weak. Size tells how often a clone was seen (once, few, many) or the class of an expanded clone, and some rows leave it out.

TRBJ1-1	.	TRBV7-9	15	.	TGTGCCAGCAGCTTAAAAGGGACATGGAACACTGAAGCTTTCTTT	CASSLKGTWNTEAFF
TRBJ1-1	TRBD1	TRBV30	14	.	TGTGCCTGGAGCCCGGGACAGCCGAACACTGAAGCTTTCTTT	CAWSPGQPNTEAFF
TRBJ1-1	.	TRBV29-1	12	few	TGCAGCGTTGAAATGGTTTTTGGTGGAGCTTTCTTT	CSVEMVFGGAFF
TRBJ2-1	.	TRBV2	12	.	TGTGCCAGCAGTGCGAGGGGCTTGGAGCAGTTCTTC	CASSARGLEQFF
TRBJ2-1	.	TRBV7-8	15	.	TGTGCCAGCAGCTTAACGAGCGTGGGAGTGGATGAGCAGTTCTTC	CASSLTSVGVDEQFF
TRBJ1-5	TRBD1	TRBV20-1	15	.	TGCAGTGCTAGTCTGGTACAGGGGGCTTATCAGCCCCAGCATTTT	CSASLVQGAYQPQHF
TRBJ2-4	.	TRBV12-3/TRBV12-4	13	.	TGTGCCAGCAGCCTGAGCTGGCGGAACATTCAGTACTTC	CASSLSWRNIQYF
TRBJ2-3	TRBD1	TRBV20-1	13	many	TGCAGTCGGACAGGGGGCGCGGAGAATACGCAGTATTTT	CSRTGGAENTQYF
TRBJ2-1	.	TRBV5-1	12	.	TGCGCCAGCATCGACGTTGGGGATGAGCAGTTCTTC	CASIDVGDEQFF
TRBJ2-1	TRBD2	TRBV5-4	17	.	TGTGCCAGCAGCGCACCACCACTAGCGGGAGGCCCCAATGAGCAGTTCTTC	CASSAPPLAGGPNEQFF